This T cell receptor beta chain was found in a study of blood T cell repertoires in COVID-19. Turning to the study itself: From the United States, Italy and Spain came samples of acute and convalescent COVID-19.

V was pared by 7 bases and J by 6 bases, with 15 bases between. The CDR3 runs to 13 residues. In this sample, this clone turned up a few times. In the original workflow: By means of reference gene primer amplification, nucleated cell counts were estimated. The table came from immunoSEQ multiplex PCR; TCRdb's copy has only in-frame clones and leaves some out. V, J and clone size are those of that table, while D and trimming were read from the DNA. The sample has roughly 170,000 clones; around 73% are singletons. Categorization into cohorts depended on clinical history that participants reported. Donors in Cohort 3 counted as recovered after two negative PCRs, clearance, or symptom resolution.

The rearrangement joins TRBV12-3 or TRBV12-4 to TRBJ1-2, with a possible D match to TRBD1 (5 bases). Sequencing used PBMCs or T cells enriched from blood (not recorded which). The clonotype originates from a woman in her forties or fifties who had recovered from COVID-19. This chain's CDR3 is CASNQDGGDGYTF. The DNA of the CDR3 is TGTGCCAGCAACCAGGACGGGGGGGATGGCTACACCTTC.